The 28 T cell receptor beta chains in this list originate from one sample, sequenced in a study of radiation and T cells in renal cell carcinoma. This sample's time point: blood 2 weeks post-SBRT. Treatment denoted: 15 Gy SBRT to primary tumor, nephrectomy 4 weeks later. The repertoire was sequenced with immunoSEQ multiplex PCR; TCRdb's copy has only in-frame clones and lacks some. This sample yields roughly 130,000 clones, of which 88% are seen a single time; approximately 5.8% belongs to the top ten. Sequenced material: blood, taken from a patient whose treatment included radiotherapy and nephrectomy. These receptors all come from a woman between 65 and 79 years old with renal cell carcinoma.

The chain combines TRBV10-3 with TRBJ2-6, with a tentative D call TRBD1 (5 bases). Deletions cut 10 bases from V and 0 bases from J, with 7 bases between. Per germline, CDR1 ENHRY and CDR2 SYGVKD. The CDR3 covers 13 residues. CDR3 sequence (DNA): TGTGCCAACCAGGGCTCTGGGGCCAACGTCCTGACTTTC. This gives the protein CANQGSGANVLTF.

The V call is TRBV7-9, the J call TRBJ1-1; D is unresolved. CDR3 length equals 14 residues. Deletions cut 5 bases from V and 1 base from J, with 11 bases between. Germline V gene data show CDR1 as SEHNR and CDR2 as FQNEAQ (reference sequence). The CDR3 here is CASSPTFPNTEAFF. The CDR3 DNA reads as TGTGCCAGCAGCCCAACTTTCCCGAACACTGAAGCTTTCTTT.

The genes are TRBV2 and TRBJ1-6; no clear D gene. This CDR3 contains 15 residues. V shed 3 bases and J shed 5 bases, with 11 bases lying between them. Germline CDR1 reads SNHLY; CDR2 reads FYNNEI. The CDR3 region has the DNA TGTGCCAGCAGTGATGACCCGCCTAATAATTCACCCCTCCACTTT. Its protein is CASSDDPPNNSPLHF.

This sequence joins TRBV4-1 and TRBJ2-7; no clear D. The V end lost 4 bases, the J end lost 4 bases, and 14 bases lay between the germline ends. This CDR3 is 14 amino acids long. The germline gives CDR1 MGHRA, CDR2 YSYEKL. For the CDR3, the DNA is TGCGCCAGCAGCCCCCGGAGTTACATATACGAGCAGTACTTC. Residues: CASSPRSYIYEQYF.

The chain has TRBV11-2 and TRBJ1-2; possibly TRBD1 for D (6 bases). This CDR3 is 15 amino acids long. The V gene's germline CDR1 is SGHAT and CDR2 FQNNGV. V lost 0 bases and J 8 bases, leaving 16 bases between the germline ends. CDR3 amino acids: CASSLDLRGIGGYTF. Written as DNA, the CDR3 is TGTGCCAGCAGCTTAGATCTCAGGGGAATAGGCGGCTACACCTTC.

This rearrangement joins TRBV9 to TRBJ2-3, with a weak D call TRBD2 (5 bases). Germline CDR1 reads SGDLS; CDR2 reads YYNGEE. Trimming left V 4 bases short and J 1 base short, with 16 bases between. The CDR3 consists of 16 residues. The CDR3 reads CASSPGRLAGTDTQYF. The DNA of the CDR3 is TGTGCCAGCAGCCCTGGTAGGCTAGCTGGCACAGATACGCAGTATTTT.

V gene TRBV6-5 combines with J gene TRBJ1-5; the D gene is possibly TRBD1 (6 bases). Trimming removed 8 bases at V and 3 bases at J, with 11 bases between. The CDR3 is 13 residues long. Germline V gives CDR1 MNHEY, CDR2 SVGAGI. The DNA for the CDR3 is TGTGCCAGCCGCCCAGGGGACAATCAGCCCCAGCATTTT. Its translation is CASRPGDNQPQHF.

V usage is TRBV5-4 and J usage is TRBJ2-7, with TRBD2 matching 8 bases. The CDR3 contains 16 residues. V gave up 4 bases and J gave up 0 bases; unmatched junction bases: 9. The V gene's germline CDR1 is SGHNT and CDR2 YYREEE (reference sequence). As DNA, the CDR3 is TGTGCCAGCAGCGGCCTTAGCGGGGATAGCTCCTACGAGCAGTACTTC. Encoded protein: CASSGLSGDSSYEQYF.

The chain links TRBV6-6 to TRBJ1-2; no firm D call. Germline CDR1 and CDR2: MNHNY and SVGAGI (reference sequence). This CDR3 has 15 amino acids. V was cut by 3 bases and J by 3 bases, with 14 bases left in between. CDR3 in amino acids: CASSYKAPSDYGYTF. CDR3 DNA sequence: TGTGCCAGCAGTTATAAGGCACCTTCCGACTATGGCTACACCTTC.

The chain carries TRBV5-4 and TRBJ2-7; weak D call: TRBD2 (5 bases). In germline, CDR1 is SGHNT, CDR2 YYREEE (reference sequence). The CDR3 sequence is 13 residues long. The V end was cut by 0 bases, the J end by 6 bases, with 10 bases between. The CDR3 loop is CASSLERLGEQYF. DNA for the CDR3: TGTGCCAGCAGCTTGGAGCGGCTCGGCGAGCAGTACTTC.

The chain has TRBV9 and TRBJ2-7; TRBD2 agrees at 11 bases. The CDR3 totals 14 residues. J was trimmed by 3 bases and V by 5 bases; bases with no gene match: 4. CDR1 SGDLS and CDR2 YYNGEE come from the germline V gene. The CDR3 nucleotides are TGTGCCAGCAGTGCTGGACTAGCGGGCTACGAGCAGTACTTC. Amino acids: CASSAGLAGYEQYF.

The CDR3 sequence is CAWSGVPNYGYTF. The DNA for the CDR3 is TGTGCCTGGAGCGGGGTCCCTAACTATGGCTACACCTTC. The chain couples TRBV30 to TRBJ1-2; D gene uncertain. V shed 3 bases and J shed 0 bases, with 8 bases lying between them. The CDR3 consists of 13 residues. Germline CDR1 GTSNPN, CDR2 SVGIG (reference sequence). The variable domain in full, with the rest retrieved from reference TRBV30 and TRBJ1-2, is SQTIHQWPATLVQPVGSPLSLECTVEGTSNPNLYWYRQAAGRGLQLLFYSVGIGQISSEVPQNLSASRPQDRQFILSSKKLLLSDSGFYLCAWSGVPNYGYTFGSGTRLTVV.

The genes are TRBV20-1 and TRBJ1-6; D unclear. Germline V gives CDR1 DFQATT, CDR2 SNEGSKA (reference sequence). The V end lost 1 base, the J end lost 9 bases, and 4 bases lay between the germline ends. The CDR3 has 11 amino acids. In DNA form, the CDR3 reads TGCAGTGCTAGAGGGGTTTCACCCCTCCACTTT. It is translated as CSARGVSPLHF.

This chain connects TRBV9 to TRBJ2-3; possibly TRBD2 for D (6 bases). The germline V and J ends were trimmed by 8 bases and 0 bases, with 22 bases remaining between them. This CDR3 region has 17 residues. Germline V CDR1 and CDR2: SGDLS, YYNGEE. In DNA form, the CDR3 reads TGTGCCAGTGGTTCGGGGGTCCCACTCTCTAGCACAGATACGCAGTATTTT. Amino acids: CASGSGVPLSSTDTQYF. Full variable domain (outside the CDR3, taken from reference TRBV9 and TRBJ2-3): DSGVTQTPKHLITATGQRVTLRCSPRSGDLSVYWYQQSLDQGLQFLIQYYNGEERAKGNILERFSAQQFPDLHSELNLSSLELGDSALYFCASGSGVPLSSTDTQYFGPGTRLTVL.

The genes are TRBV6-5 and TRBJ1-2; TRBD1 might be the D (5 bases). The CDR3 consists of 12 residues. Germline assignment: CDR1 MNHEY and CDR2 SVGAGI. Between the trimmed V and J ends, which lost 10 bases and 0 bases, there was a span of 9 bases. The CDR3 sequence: CATRVANYGYTF. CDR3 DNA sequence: TGTGCCACCAGGGTAGCTAACTATGGCTACACCTTC.

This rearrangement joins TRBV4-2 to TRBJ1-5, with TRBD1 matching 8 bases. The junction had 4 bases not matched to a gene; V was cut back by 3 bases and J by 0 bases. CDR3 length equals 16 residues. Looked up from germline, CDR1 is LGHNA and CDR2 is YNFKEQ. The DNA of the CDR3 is TGTGCCAGCAGCCAGCTCGGACAGGGTAGCAATCAGCCCCAGCATTTT. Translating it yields CASSQLGQGSNQPQHF.

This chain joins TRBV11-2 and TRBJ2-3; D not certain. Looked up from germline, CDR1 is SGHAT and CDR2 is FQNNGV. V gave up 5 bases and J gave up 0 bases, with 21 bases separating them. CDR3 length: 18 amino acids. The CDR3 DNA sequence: TGTGCCAGCAGCCCCATCTGGCCTAGATCTCACAGCACAGATACGCAGTATTTT. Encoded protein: CASSPIWPRSHSTDTQYF.

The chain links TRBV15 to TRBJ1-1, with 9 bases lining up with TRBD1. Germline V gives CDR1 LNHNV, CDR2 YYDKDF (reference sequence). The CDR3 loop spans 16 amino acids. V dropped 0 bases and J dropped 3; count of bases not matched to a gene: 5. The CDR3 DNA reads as TGTGCCACCAGCAGAGAACGGACAGGGGTAGACACTGAAGCTTTCTTT. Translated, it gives CATSRERTGVDTEAFF.

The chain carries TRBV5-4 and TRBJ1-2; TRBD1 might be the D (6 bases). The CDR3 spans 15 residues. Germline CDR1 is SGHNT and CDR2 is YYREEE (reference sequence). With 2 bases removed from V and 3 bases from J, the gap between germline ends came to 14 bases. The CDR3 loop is CASSLPGQRDYGYTF. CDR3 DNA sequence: TGTGCCAGCAGCTTACCCGGACAGAGGGACTATGGCTACACCTTC.

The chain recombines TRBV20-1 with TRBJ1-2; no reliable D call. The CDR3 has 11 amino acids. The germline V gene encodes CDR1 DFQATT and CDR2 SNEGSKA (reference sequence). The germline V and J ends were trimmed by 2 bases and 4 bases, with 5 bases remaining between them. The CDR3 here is CSARSLYGYTF. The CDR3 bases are TGCAGTGCTAGAAGTCTCTATGGCTACACCTTC.

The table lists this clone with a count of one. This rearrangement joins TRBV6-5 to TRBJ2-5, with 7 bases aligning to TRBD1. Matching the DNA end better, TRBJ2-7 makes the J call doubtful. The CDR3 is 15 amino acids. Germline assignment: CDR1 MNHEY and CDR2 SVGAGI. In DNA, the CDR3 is TGTGCCAGCAGTTCCCCGGACAGGTTTTCCTACGAGCAGTACTTC. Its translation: CASSSPDRFSYEQYF.

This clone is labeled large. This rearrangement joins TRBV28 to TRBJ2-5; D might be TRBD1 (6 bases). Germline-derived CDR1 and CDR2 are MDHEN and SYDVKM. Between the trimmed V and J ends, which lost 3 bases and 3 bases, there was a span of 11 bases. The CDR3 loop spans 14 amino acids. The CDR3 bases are TGTGCCAGCAGTTTTATCTCAGGGGAAGAGACCCAGTACTTC. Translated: CASSFISGEETQYF.

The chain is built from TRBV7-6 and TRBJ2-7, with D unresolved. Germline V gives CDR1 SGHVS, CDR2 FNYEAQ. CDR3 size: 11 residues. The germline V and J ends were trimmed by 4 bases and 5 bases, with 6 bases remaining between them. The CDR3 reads CASSSSNEQYF. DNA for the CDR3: TGTGCCAGCAGCTCCTCTAACGAGCAGTACTTC.

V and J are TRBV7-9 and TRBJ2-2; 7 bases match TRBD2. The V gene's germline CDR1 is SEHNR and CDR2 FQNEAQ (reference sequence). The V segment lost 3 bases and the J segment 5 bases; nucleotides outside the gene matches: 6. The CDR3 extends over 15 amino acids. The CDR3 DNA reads TGTGCCAGCAGCTTCTACCTAGCGGATACCGGGGAGCTGTTTTTT. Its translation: CASSFYLADTGELFF.

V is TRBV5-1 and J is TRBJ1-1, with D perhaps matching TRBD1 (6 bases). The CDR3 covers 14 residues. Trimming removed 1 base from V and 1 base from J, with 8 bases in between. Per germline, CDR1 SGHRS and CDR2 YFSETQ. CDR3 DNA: TGCGCCAGCAGCTTGCTACAGGGGAACACTGAAGCTTTCTTT. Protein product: CASSLLQGNTEAFF.

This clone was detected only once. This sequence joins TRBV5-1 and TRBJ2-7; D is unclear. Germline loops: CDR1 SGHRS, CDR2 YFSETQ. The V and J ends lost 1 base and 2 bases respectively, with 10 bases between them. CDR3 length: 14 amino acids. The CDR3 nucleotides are TGCGCCAGCAGCTTGCTTGCCGAGGCCTACGAGCAGTACTTC. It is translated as CASSLLAEAYEQYF.

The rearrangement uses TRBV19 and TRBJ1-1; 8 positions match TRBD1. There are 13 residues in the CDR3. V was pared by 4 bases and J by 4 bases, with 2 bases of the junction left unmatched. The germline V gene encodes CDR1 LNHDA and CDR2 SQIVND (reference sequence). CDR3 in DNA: TGTGCCAGTAGTAGCGACAGGGGCACTGAAGCTTTCTTT. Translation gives CASSSDRGTEAFF.

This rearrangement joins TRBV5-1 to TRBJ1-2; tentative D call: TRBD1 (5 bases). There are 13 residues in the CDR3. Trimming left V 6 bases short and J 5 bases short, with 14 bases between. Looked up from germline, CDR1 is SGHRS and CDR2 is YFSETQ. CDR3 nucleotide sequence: TGCGCCAGCACGTCCGGGGCCCCATATGGCTACACCTTC. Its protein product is CASTSGAPYGYTF.